This TCR beta chain was profiled in a study of T cells after yellow fever vaccination. This clonotype was observed many times. By 5'RACE template switching, TCR cDNA was produced, with a universal primer site and UMIs added in the process. TCRdb processed the 5' RACE reads anew with MiXCR; each CDR3 protein has one entry. Among 200,000 to 300,000 distinct CDR3 sequences listed, 3.6% were seen once. In germline, CDR1 is MNHEY, CDR2 SMNVEV (reference sequence). The CDR3 totals 14 residues. The V and J ends lost 7 bases and 4 bases, in that order; junction bases with no gene match: 8. This sample comprised PBMCs, obtained 15 days after the yellow fever booster vaccination. This clonotype originated in a man aged 18-30 years who received the YFV17D yellow fever vaccine. V usage is TRBV27 and J usage is TRBJ2-5, with 8 bases matching TRBD2. The CDR3 sequence: CASKPGLAGETQYF. The CDR3 DNA sequence: TGTGCCAGCAAACCCGGCCTAGCGGGAGAGACCCAGTACTTC.